The clone carrying this T cell receptor (beta chain) was observed a single time. Its antigen is undetermined. The source of the sample is a study of a mutant IDH1 vaccine in newly diagnosed glioma. The overall study: Treated individuals were approximately 62% male and roughly 40% female, averaging 40.4 years of age. Prior therapy was radiotherapy, temozolomide, or both; most received both. Study findings and constraints: Researchers report vaccine-induced immune responses in about 94% of patients.

Clones were sequenced by immunoSEQ multiplex PCR, and TCRdb holds only the in-frame ones, with some missing. Of tens of thousands of clones listed, approximately 92% are singletons. As for time point: baseline, week 1 (first vaccination visit). This sample's treatment: pre-vaccination baseline after standard-of-care therapy. In every donor, the tumor was a new WHO grade 3 or 4 IDH1-mutant, ATRX-lost astrocytoma. The CDR3 loop spans 14 amino acids. Germline V gene data show CDR1 as KGHSH and CDR2 as LQKENI. V was pared by 3 bases and J by 3 bases, with 4 bases of the junction left unmatched. The sample in question was PBMCs, obtained from a glioma patient treated with radiotherapy, temozolomide or both. The TCR was taken from a middle-aged man with glioma. V is TRBV18 and J is TRBJ1-1; TRBD1 agrees at 7 bases. This chain's CDR3 is CASSPNRGDTEAFF. In DNA form, the CDR3 reads TGTGCCAGCTCACCGAACAGGGGCGACACTGAAGCTTTCTTT.